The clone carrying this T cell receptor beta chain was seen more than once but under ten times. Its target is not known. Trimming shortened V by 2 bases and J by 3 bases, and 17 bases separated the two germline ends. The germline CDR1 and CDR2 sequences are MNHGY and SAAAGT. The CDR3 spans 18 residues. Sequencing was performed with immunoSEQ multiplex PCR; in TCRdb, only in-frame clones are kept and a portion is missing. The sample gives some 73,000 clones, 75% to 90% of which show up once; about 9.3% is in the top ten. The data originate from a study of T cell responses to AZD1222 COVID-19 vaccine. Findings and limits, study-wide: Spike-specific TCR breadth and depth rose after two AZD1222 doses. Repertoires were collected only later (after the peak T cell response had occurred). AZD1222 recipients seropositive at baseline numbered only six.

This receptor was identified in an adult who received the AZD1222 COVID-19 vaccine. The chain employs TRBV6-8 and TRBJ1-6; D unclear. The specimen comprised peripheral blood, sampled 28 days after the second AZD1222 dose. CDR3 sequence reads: CASSYRPFGYFYNSPLHF. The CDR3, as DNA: TGTGCCAGCAGTTACCGACCCTTTGGATACTTCTATAATTCACCCCTCCACTTT.